A single sample is the source of the 20 T cell receptor beta chains below, sequenced in a study of cytomegalovirus exposure and HLA in healthy donors. PCR amplification relied on 60 Vbeta primers (plus 13 Jbeta primers). The assay was immunoSEQ multiplex PCR, and TCRdb's table has in-frame clones only and misses some. The sample yields approximately 70,000 clones, 78% seen once. Sequences were obtained from PBMCs. Receptors were obtained from a man aged 35-49 years in good health and CMV-seronegative.

This sequence joins TRBV2 and TRBJ2-5, with a weak D call TRBD2 (6 bases). V lost 6 bases and J lost 4, with 12 bases in between. The CDR3 has 13 amino acids. Germline assignment: CDR1 SNHLY and CDR2 FYNNEI. The CDR3 reads CASRPVGGETQYF. The CDR3 coding sequence is TGTGCCAGCAGACCCGTCGGGGGAGAGACCCAGTACTTC.

This sequence joins TRBV19 and TRBJ2-7, with 9 positions matching TRBD1. The CDR3 totals 14 residues. The J segment lost 1 base and the V segment lost 4 bases, leaving 2 bases of the junction unmatched. Germline assignment: CDR1 LNHDA and CDR2 SQIVND (reference sequence). The CDR3 protein is CASSTGTGSYEQYF. Written as DNA, the CDR3 is TGTGCCAGTAGTACCGGGACAGGGTCCTACGAGCAGTACTTC.

The genes are TRBV5-1 and TRBJ1-1; 11 nucleotides agree with TRBD1. The CDR3 contains 14 residues. Trimming removed 4 bases from V and 7 bases from J; junction bases left unmatched: 6. Germline CDR1 SGHRS, CDR2 YFSETQ. The CDR3 DNA sequence: TGCGCCAGCAGCCGTGGACAGGGGGCGGGTGAAGCTTTCTTT. This translates into CASSRGQGAGEAFF.

V and J are TRBV28 and TRBJ2-7; 9 bases agree with TRBD2. The CDR3 has 14 residues. Germline values: CDR1 MDHEN, CDR2 SYDVKM. The junction had 2 bases not matched to a gene; V was cut back by 4 bases and J by 1 base. CDR3 nucleotide sequence: TGTGCCAGCAGTTATAGCGGGGGTTCCTACGAGCAGTACTTC. Translating it yields CASSYSGGSYEQYF.

The rearrangement uses TRBV29-1 and TRBJ2-2; D is possibly TRBD2 (6 bases). This CDR3 comprises 13 residues. V shed 6 bases and J shed 7 bases, with 15 bases lying between them. In germline, CDR1 is SQVTM, CDR2 ANQGSEA. The CDR3 is CSVAWGDGGELFF. The CDR3, as DNA: TGCAGCGTAGCCTGGGGGGATGGCGGGGAGCTGTTTTTT.

The V and J genes are TRBV27 and TRBJ2-3; D remains unclear. The CDR3 totals 17 residues. V was trimmed by 5 bases and J by 2 bases, leaving 20 bases between them. Germline loops: CDR1 MNHEY, CDR2 SMNVEV (reference sequence). CDR3 residues: CASSPRYLRNPTDTQYF. In DNA, the CDR3 is TGTGCCAGCAGTCCGCGGTACTTACGGAATCCCACAGATACGCAGTATTTT.

The chain is built from TRBV5-4 and TRBJ2-2, with D possibly TRBD1 on 7 matching bases. Germline CDR1 SGHNT, CDR2 YYREEE (reference sequence). This CDR3 has 16 residues. Trimming stripped 0 bases from V and 4 bases from J, with 13 bases between. For the CDR3, the DNA is TGTGCCAGCAGCTTGGCCAGGGGGGCCGTCACCGGGGAGCTGTTTTTT. Its protein is CASSLARGAVTGELFF.

The chain uses TRBV9 and TRBJ1-1; 8 bases match TRBD1. J lost 4 bases, V lost 0 bases, and 8 bases had no gene match. This CDR3 contains 16 residues. Germline V gives CDR1 SGDLS, CDR2 YYNGEE. The CDR3 DNA reads TGTGCCAGCAGCGTAGGGACAGGGCGGGGGAGCACTGAAGCTTTCTTT. Translation: CASSVGTGRGSTEAFF.

This clone was counted once. The gene calls are TRBV4-2 and TRBJ1-2; D unclear. The CDR3 is made up of 16 amino acids. Germline V gene data show CDR1 as LGHNA and CDR2 as YNFKEQ. V was trimmed by 0 bases and J by 0 bases, leaving 11 bases between them. The CDR3 sequence: CASSQDLEYSNYGYTF. In DNA, the CDR3 is TGTGCCAGCAGCCAAGATTTAGAATACTCTAACTATGGCTACACCTTC.

This chain links TRBV5-5 with TRBJ2-7; 11 positions match TRBD2. The CDR3 runs to 16 residues. Trimming at V came to 2 bases and at J to 0 bases, leaving 4 bases not matched to a gene. CDR1 SGHKS and CDR2 YYEKEE come from the germline V gene (reference sequence). CDR3: CASSLSTSGGSYEQYF. CDR3 coding DNA: TGTGCCAGCAGCTTAAGTACTAGCGGGGGCTCCTACGAGCAGTACTTC.

V gene TRBV6-1 combines with J gene TRBJ1-2; no definite D call. Germline CDR1 and CDR2: MNHNS and SASEGT. This CDR3 is 12 amino acids long. Trimming stripped 7 bases from V and 7 bases from J, with 13 bases between. CDR3 region: CASNQWEGGYTF. DNA of the CDR3: TGTGCCAGCAACCAATGGGAGGGTGGCTACACCTTC.

The chain carries TRBV6-5 and TRBJ2-7, with 8 bases aligning to TRBD2. The ends lost 5 bases at V and 5 bases at J; junction bases unmatched: 11. This CDR3 is 15 amino acids long. Germline V CDR1 and CDR2: MNHEY, SVGAGI. The CDR3 protein is CASSANLAGRNEQYF. The CDR3 nucleotides are TGTGCCAGCAGTGCAAATCTAGCGGGTAGGAACGAGCAGTACTTC.

This chain links TRBV15 with TRBJ2-1, with TRBD2 matching over 9 bases. The CDR3 extends over 15 amino acids. Germline V gene data show CDR1 as LNHNV and CDR2 as YYDKDF (reference sequence). Trimming removed 0 bases from V and 5 bases from J; junction bases left unmatched: 2. CDR3 loop: CATSRELAGDNEQFF. CDR3 nucleotide sequence: TGTGCCACCAGCAGAGAACTAGCGGGCGACAATGAGCAGTTCTTC.

This sequence joins TRBV5-1 and TRBJ2-7; D is possibly TRBD2 (6 bases). Trimming cost V 0 bases and J 0 bases, with 10 bases left between them. Germline loops: CDR1 SGHRS, CDR2 YFSETQ. The CDR3 extends over 15 amino acids. The CDR3 protein is CASSLGGVGSYEQYF. The CDR3 nucleotides read TGCGCCAGCAGCTTGGGGGGGGTGGGCTCCTACGAGCAGTACTTC.

The CDR3 DNA follows: TGTGCCAGCAGCTTGGAATCGGGGGTCGAGCAGTACTTC. Translation gives CASSLESGVEQYF. The rearrangement uses TRBV5-5 and TRBJ2-7; D perhaps matches TRBD2 (6 bases). V was clipped by 0 bases and J by 6 bases, with 10 bases between them. The CDR3 runs 13 residues. Germline CDR1 SGHKS, CDR2 YYEKEE (reference sequence).

The V gene is TRBV7-8, the J gene TRBJ2-5; possibly TRBD2 for D (7 bases). The J call is in doubt because the DNA end fits TRBJ2-7 better. The CDR3 contains 15 residues. Looked up from germline, CDR1 is SGHVS and CDR2 is FQNEAQ. The CDR3 loop is CASSLGGRVPYEQYF. The CDR3 DNA is TGTGCCAGCAGCTTGGGGGGGCGCGTTCCCTACGAGCAGTACTTC.

The gene calls are TRBV5-4 and TRBJ2-2; TRBD1 matches at 12 bases. The germline gives CDR1 SGHNT, CDR2 YYREEE (reference sequence). Trimming removed 4 bases from V and 6 bases from J; junction bases left unmatched: 7. The CDR3 runs to 16 residues. The CDR3 bases are TGTGCCAGCAGCGGGAAGGGACAGGGGGCCCCCGGGGAGCTGTTTTTT. Translated, it gives CASSGKGQGAPGELFF.

This chain connects TRBV16 to TRBJ2-7; possibly TRBD2 for D (5 bases). The V gene's germline CDR1 is KGHSY and CDR2 FQNENV. The CDR3 is made up of 15 amino acids. V shed 1 base and J shed 2 bases, with 12 bases lying between them. Here the CDR3 reads CASSQFPAAAYEQYF. The CDR3 DNA reads as TGTGCCAGCAGCCAATTTCCAGCGGCAGCCTACGAGCAGTACTTC.

This chain links TRBV5-1 with TRBJ2-1; possibly TRBD1 for D (5 bases). Trimming stripped 6 bases from V and 2 bases from J, with 18 bases between. The germline V gene encodes CDR1 SGHRS and CDR2 YFSETQ. The CDR3 has 16 residues. The CDR3 loop reads CASIPTEGATYNEQFF. DNA of the CDR3: TGCGCCAGCATTCCGACAGAAGGGGCGACCTACAATGAGCAGTTCTTC.

This clone occurred once. This chain connects TRBV9 to TRBJ1-2, with 8 bases aligning to TRBD1. V was clipped by 3 bases and J by 0 bases; unmatched bases: 7. The V gene's germline CDR1 is SGDLS and CDR2 YYNGEE. CDR3 length equals 16 residues. In DNA, the CDR3 is TGTGCCAGCAGCGGCGAGACAGGGGCTGCTAACTATGGCTACACCTTC. It encodes CASSGETGAANYGYTF.